Presented here are 12 T cell receptor beta chains from one specimen sequenced in a study of T-cell memory formation after mild COVID-19. A single record per CDR3 protein comes from TCRdb applying MiXCR to the 5' RACE reads. Here the sample spans 390,000 or so distinct CDR3 sequences, 16% being singletons. Material: PBMCs or a T cell subset sorted from them (not recorded which). These receptor sequences come from a man younger than 35 who had mild COVID-19 (a few samples of this study predate the infection). Cell type and time point are not known.

This chain links TRBV27 with TRBJ2-5; D is uncertain. The CDR3 consists of 14 residues. In germline, CDR1 is MNHEY, CDR2 SMNVEV (reference sequence). V lost 6 bases to trimming and J lost 4 bases, with 15 bases between them. In nucleotides, the CDR3 is TGTGCCAGCAGCCTTCTGGGAATAGGAGAGACCCAGTACTTC. Encoded protein: CASSLLGIGETQYF.

With regard to this clonotype: At one of its ends the junction is not consistent with the germline gene, which may arise from a read error. The chain couples TRBV3-1 to TRBJ1-1; D is unclear. The germline V gene encodes CDR1 LGHDT and CDR2 YNNKEL (reference sequence). CDR3 length: 11 residues. CDR3 DNA: TGTGCCAGCAGCCAATTTGTCTTATTAGTCTTT. Protein sequence: CASSQFVLLVF.

This clonotype was detected only a few times. The chain recombines TRBV20-1 with TRBJ2-4; TRBD1 is a possible D gene (5 bases). Trimming cost V 7 bases and J 9 bases, with 16 bases left between them. Per germline, CDR1 DFQATT and CDR2 SNEGSKA (reference sequence). CDR3 length equals 12 residues. CDR3 loop: CSGNQGGGIQYF. The CDR3 DNA reads TGCAGTGGTAACCAGGGTGGTGGCATTCAGTACTTC.

This clonotype was recorded a few times. The chain joins TRBV9 to TRBJ2-5, with D perhaps matching TRBD2 (6 bases). CDR1 SGDLS and CDR2 YYNGEE come from the germline V gene. This CDR3 comprises 14 residues. The germline V and J ends were trimmed by 3 bases and 10 bases, with 19 bases remaining between them. The DNA of the CDR3 is TGTGCCAGCAGCGAGGGGTCTCCACGGGGGTTCCAGTACTTC. Amino acids: CASSEGSPRGFQYF.

This clonotype was observed at least ten times. This chain links TRBV7-2 with TRBJ2-1; 11 bases agree with TRBD2. Germline-derived CDR1 and CDR2 are SGHTA and FQGNSA. CDR3 length equals 15 residues. Losses at the gene ends were 1 base for V and 4 bases for J; bases not matched to a gene: 0. The CDR3 nucleotides are TGTGCCAGCAGCTTAGGGACTAGCGGGTACAATGAGCAGTTCTTC. Translated, it gives CASSLGTSGYNEQFF.

A few counts support this clonotype. The V call is TRBV25-1, the J call TRBJ2-6, with D possibly matching TRBD1 (6 bases). The CDR3 spans 20 residues. Trimming cost V 5 bases and J 0 bases, with 23 bases left between them. Per germline, CDR1 MGHDK and CDR2 SYGVNS. The CDR3 coding sequence is TGTGCCAGCAGTCCCAGTCAAGGGGGACACCTCCGCTCTGGGGCCAACGTCCTGACTTTC. This codes for CASSPSQGGHLRSGANVLTF.

This chain links TRBV7-9 with TRBJ2-1; weak D call: TRBD2 (6 bases). V lost 8 bases to trimming and J lost 0 bases, with 11 bases between them. This CDR3 has 14 residues. In germline, CDR1 is SEHNR, CDR2 FQNEAQ (reference sequence). The CDR3 here is CASHPGDSYNEQFF. For the CDR3, the DNA is TGTGCCAGCCATCCGGGGGACTCCTACAATGAGCAGTTCTTC.

This clonotype was seen a handful of times. V is TRBV2 and J is TRBJ2-7; the D is unclear. The ends were cut back, 6 bases at V and 4 bases at J, with 19 bases in the middle. The CDR3 has 15 amino acids. CDR1 and CDR2 (germline): SNHLY, FYNNEI. CDR3 loop: CASRKGRVVGYEQYF. As DNA, the CDR3 is TGTGCCAGCAGGAAGGGAAGAGTCGTTGGGTACGAGCAGTACTTC.

This clonotype was picked up a small number of times. The rearrangement uses TRBV4-2 and TRBJ2-5, with D possibly TRBD1 on 6 matching bases. The CDR3 totals 15 residues. Trimming pared 2 bases from V and 1 base from J, leaving 11 bases between. Germline V gene sequence: CDR1 LGHNA, CDR2 YNFKEQ. DNA of the CDR3: TGTGCCAGCAGCCAACTCCGGGACACCCAAGAGACCCAGTACTTC. This translates into CASSQLRDTQETQYF.

The table lists this clonotype with many counts. The chain recombines TRBV7-2 with TRBJ2-5; D unresolved. The V gene's germline CDR1 is SGHTA and CDR2 FQGNSA. V was pared by 3 bases and J by 4 bases, with 6 bases between. This CDR3 is built from 12 residues. CDR3 sequence reads: CASSFARETQYF. CDR3 sequence (DNA): TGTGCCAGCAGCTTCGCCCGAGAGACCCAGTACTTC.

This clonotype was found a few times. V usage is TRBV20-1 and J usage is TRBJ2-7; D might be TRBD2 (6 bases). The germline V gene encodes CDR1 DFQATT and CDR2 SNEGSKA (reference sequence). V shed 2 bases and J shed 6 bases, with 17 bases lying between them. This CDR3 spans 14 amino acids. CDR3 coding DNA: TGCAGTGCTAGAAGTCCCCGGCGGAGGGGCGAGCAGTACTTC. Amino acids: CSARSPRRRGEQYF.

The chain joins TRBV28 to TRBJ1-5; D is possibly TRBD1 (5 bases). Trimming removed 3 bases from V and 7 bases from J, with 22 bases in between. The V gene's germline CDR1 is MDHEN and CDR2 SYDVKM. This CDR3 region has 17 residues. The CDR3 region has the DNA TGTGCCAGCAGTTTGGACATCGGGACCGCCCCAGGGCAGCCCCAGCATTTT. Protein sequence: CASSLDIGTAPGQPQHF.